These 30 T cell receptor beta chains were sequenced from one sample in a study of identifying expanded T cells in peripheral blood. Some clones are missing from TCRdb's copy, which holds only in-frame ones; the method was immunoSEQ multiplex PCR. In the table there are about 78,000 clones, roughly four fifths of which are singletons. The sample comprised blood. The receptors originated from a person aged 18 to 75 in good health.

This chain uses TRBV19 with TRBJ1-1; possibly TRBD1 for D (6 bases). V was cut by 8 bases and J by 4 bases, with 14 bases left in between. Germline assignment: CDR1 LNHDA and CDR2 SQIVND (reference sequence). The CDR3 contains 13 residues. In nucleotides, the CDR3 is TGTGCCAGTTCCGCAGGGGTAGCCACTGAAGCTTTCTTT. Translating it yields CASSAGVATEAFF.

This chain uses TRBV28 with TRBJ2-7; D perhaps matches TRBD2 (6 bases). The germline gives CDR1 MDHEN, CDR2 SYDVKM. The CDR3 is 16 amino acids. Trimming took 1 base from V and 0 from J, leaving 13 bases between them. The CDR3 is CASSLYGGASSYEQYF. CDR3 DNA sequence: TGTGCCAGCAGTTTATATGGCGGGGCAAGCTCCTACGAGCAGTACTTC.

J is TRBJ1-3 and V is TRBV6-5; no clear D. The CDR3 is 14 residues long. The ends were cut back, 11 bases at V and 0 bases at J, with 14 bases in the middle. Looked up from germline, CDR1 is MNHEY and CDR2 is SVGAGI. Here the CDR3 DNA reads TGTGCCTTAAGCAGGTCCCTCTCTGGAAACACCATATATTTT. Protein product: CALSRSLSGNTIYF.

This rearrangement joins TRBV27 to TRBJ2-7; D is perhaps TRBD1 or TRBD2 (6 bases each). CDR1 and CDR2 from the germline V gene are MNHEY and SMNVEV (reference sequence). V lost 2 bases and J lost 5, with 19 bases in between. The CDR3 is made up of 16 amino acids. CDR3 residues: CASSLRGAGLTDEQYF. The CDR3 DNA follows: TGTGCCAGCAGTTTAAGGGGGGCGGGACTTACCGACGAGCAGTACTTC.

The chain has TRBV18 and TRBJ1-2; no clear D gene. V gave up 6 bases and J gave up 3 bases, with 5 bases separating them. Germline loops: CDR1 KGHSH, CDR2 LQKENI. This CDR3 is 11 amino acids long. The CDR3 sequence: CASSLDYGYTF. The CDR3 nucleotides are TGTGCCAGCTCCCTTGACTATGGCTACACCTTC.

The chain uses TRBV7-6 and TRBJ2-1, with D possibly called TRBD1 or TRBD2 (5 bases each). Germline lookup yields CDR1 SGHVS and CDR2 FNYEAQ. CDR3 length: 17 amino acids. V shed 0 bases and J shed 5 bases, with 17 bases lying between them. CDR3 sequence: CASSLARDPLGNNEQFF. CDR3 bases: TGTGCCAGCAGCTTAGCCCGGGACCCCCTCGGGAACAATGAGCAGTTCTTC.

This chain joins TRBV25-1 and TRBJ1-2, with 11 bases fitting TRBD1. Unmatched junction bases numbered 2, after V lost 3 bases and J lost 8 bases. The CDR3 covers 13 residues. Germline CDR1 and CDR2: MGHDK and SYGVNS. In DNA, the CDR3 is TGTGCCAGCAGTGAGGACAGGGGGCAAGGCTACACCTTC. It is translated as CASSEDRGQGYTF.

The chain combines TRBV28 with TRBJ1-1; 8 bases line up with TRBD1. The CDR3 has 14 residues. Looked up from germline, CDR1 is MDHEN and CDR2 is SYDVKM. V was clipped by 5 bases and J by 3 bases; unmatched bases: 5. The CDR3 loop reads CASSVGQAHTEAFF. CDR3 DNA sequence: TGTGCCAGCAGTGTGGGACAGGCCCACACTGAAGCTTTCTTT. Based on the CDR3 plus reference TRBV28 and TRBJ1-1, the full variable domain is DVKVTQSSRYLVKRTGEKVFLECVQDMDHENMFWYRQDPGLGLRLIYFSYDVKMKEKGDIPEGYSVSREKKERFSLILESASTNQTSMYLCASSVGQAHTEAFFGQGTRLTVV.

This chain connects TRBV7-2 to TRBJ2-1; a possible D gene is TRBD1 (5 bases). There are 13 residues in the CDR3. Germline loops: CDR1 SGHTA, CDR2 FQGNSA. V lost 5 bases to trimming and J lost 13 bases, with 18 bases between them. The CDR3, as DNA: TGTGCCAGCAGCGATAGGATCAGGGAAGATCAGTTCTTC. As protein: CASSDRIREDQFF.

This chain uses TRBV29-1 with TRBJ2-5; 8 bases match TRBD2. This CDR3 contains 12 residues. Trimming took 6 bases from V and 5 from J; bases not matched to a gene: 5. CDR1 and CDR2 (germline): SQVTM, ANQGSEA. The CDR3 coding sequence is TGCAGCGTCCTTAGCGGGACCGAGACCCAGTACTTC. Protein product: CSVLSGTETQYF.

The chain employs TRBV10-2 and TRBJ2-7; possible D gene TRBD2, 6 bases. The CDR3 is 13 residues long. Per germline, CDR1 WSHSY and CDR2 SAAADI. V was clipped by 6 bases and J by 6 bases, with 15 bases between them. CDR3 DNA: TGCGCCAGCAGACGGAACCTAGCGAGCGAGCAGTACTTC. Protein: CASRRNLASEQYF.

The rearrangement joins TRBV27 to TRBJ2-3, with D unclear. Germline V CDR1 and CDR2: MNHEY, SMNVEV (reference sequence). The CDR3 contains 13 residues. Trimming removed 1 base from V and 3 bases from J, with 5 bases in between. CDR3 protein: CASSLFGTDTQYF. The CDR3 region has the DNA TGTGCCAGCAGTTTATTTGGAACAGATACGCAGTATTTT.

This chain links TRBV16 with TRBJ1-1, with D maybe TRBD1 (6 bases). There are 16 residues in the CDR3. V lost 2 bases and J lost 1, with 14 bases in between. Germline V gene data show CDR1 as KGHSY and CDR2 as FQNENV. CDR3 DNA: TGTGCCAGCAGCCAAGTCGACAGAGGGGGGAACACTGAAGCTTTCTTT. Translation gives CASSQVDRGGNTEAFF.

The rearrangement uses TRBV5-5 and TRBJ2-5; TRBD1 agrees at 7 bases. CDR1 SGHKS and CDR2 YYEKEE come from the germline V gene (reference sequence). CDR3 length: 15 amino acids. Unmatched junction bases numbered 10, after V lost 4 bases and J lost 4 bases. This CDR3 is CASSNTGVVGETQYF. CDR3 DNA sequence: TGTGCCAGCAGCAACACAGGGGTGGTGGGAGAGACCCAGTACTTC.

The genes are TRBV13 and TRBJ1-4, with 9 bases lining up with TRBD1. The germline gives CDR1 PRHDT, CDR2 FYEKMQ (reference sequence). The CDR3 loop spans 14 amino acids. With V trimmed by 8 bases and J by 8 bases, 9 bases remained unmatched. CDR3 nucleotides: TGTGCCAGCGCGGAGACAGGGGGATCGGAAAAACTGTTTTTT. This sequence encodes CASAETGGSEKLFF.

This chain links TRBV7-2 with TRBJ2-2; D may correspond to TRBD1 or TRBD2 (6 bases each). This CDR3 has 15 residues. Germline-derived CDR1 and CDR2 are SGHTA and FQGNSA. The V end lost 1 base, the J end lost 6 bases, and 12 bases lay between the germline ends. The CDR3 sequence: CASSLVGGAAGELFF. Here the CDR3 DNA reads TGTGCCAGCAGCTTAGTCGGGGGCGCAGCCGGGGAGCTGTTTTTT.

The DNA of the CDR3 is TGTGCCAGCTCACCACCGGAACAGAGATACGAGCAGTACTTC. Protein: CASSPPEQRYEQYF. The rearrangement joins TRBV18 to TRBJ2-7; D unclear. CDR3 length: 14 residues. V shed 0 bases and J shed 4 bases, with 10 bases lying between them. Germline values: CDR1 KGHSH, CDR2 LQKENI.

The chain is built from TRBV6-5 and TRBJ1-4, with TRBD1 as a possible D gene (5 bases). CDR1 and CDR2 (germline): MNHEY, SVGAGI. Trimming took off 7 bases at V and 6 bases at J, with 12 bases between the two ends. The CDR3 consists of 13 residues. CDR3 coding DNA: TGTGCCAGCAAGCCCACAGGTCATGAAAAACTGTTTTTT. Translated, it gives CASKPTGHEKLFF.

V is TRBV5-1 and J is TRBJ2-7, with 9 bases identical to TRBD2. Looked up from germline, CDR1 is SGHRS and CDR2 is YFSETQ. The CDR3 loop spans 15 amino acids. V lost 2 bases and J lost 4; bases outside the gene matches: 7. CDR3 nucleotides: TGCGCCAGCAGCTTTTGGACTAGCGTCGGTTACGAGCAGTACTTC. This gives the protein CASSFWTSVGYEQYF.

This clone came up once. The chain carries TRBV7-2 and TRBJ2-7; 10 nucleotides line up with TRBD2. Germline V gene data show CDR1 as SGHTA and CDR2 as FQGNSA. V trimming: 1 base; J trimming: 2 bases; junction bases outside the gene matches: 2. The length of the CDR3 is 15 residues. The CDR3 bases are TGTGCCAGCAGCTTAGTTGGGACTAGCGCCTACGAGCAGTACTTC. It translates to CASSLVGTSAYEQYF.

The chain carries TRBV19 and TRBJ1-5; D is possibly TRBD1 (6 bases). The CDR3 loop spans 15 amino acids. Germline CDR1 LNHDA, CDR2 SQIVND (reference sequence). The V end was cut by 4 bases, the J end by 5 bases, with 15 bases between. CDR3 amino acids: CASSTLDRVYQPQHF. The CDR3 coding sequence is TGTGCCAGTAGTACCCTGGACAGAGTCTATCAGCCCCAGCATTTT.

The sample holds one count of this clone. This chain uses TRBV27 with TRBJ2-7; D is perhaps TRBD1 (6 bases). The germline CDR1 and CDR2 sequences are MNHEY and SMNVEV (reference sequence). Trimming stripped 4 bases from V and 2 bases from J, with 12 bases between. This CDR3 has 14 residues. CDR3 sequence reads: CASSYPGVAYEQYF. The CDR3 bases are TGTGCCAGCAGTTACCCAGGGGTTGCCTACGAGCAGTACTTC.

The chain uses TRBV28 and TRBJ1-1; tentative D call: TRBD1 (5 bases). Germline V gene sequence: CDR1 MDHEN, CDR2 SYDVKM. The CDR3 has 13 residues. V lost 1 base, J lost 6 bases, and 9 bases lay in between. The DNA of the CDR3 is TGTGCCAGCAGTTTATCAGGGTCAGCTGAAGCTTTCTTT. Its translation: CASSLSGSAEAFF.

The chain has TRBV4-3 and TRBJ2-5; 11 bases align to TRBD2. The germline gives CDR1 LGHNA, CDR2 YSLEER. The ends lost 0 bases at V and 4 bases at J; junction bases unmatched: 4. CDR3 size: 16 residues. The CDR3 is CASSQDLAGGRETQYF. As DNA, the CDR3 is TGCGCCAGCAGCCAAGACCTAGCGGGAGGACGAGAGACCCAGTACTTC.

The genes are TRBV19 and TRBJ2-1; D gene uncertain. Trimming took off 5 bases at V and 3 bases at J, with 2 bases between the two ends. The germline V gene encodes CDR1 LNHDA and CDR2 SQIVND (reference sequence). CDR3 size: 11 residues. For the CDR3, the DNA is TGTGCCAGTAGTGACTACAATGAGCAGTTCTTC. Translated, it gives CASSDYNEQFF. The variable domain in full, with the rest retrieved from reference TRBV19 and TRBJ2-1, is DGGITQSPKYLFRKEGQNVTLSCEQNLNHDAMYWYRQDPGQGLRLIYYSQIVNDFQKGDIAEGYSVSREKKESFPLTVTSAQKNPTAFYLCASSDYNEQFFGPGTRLTVL.

This chain connects TRBV9 to TRBJ2-3, with 8 bases identical to TRBD2. This CDR3 has 16 amino acids. V was clipped by 0 bases and J by 0 bases; unmatched bases: 3. The germline gives CDR1 SGDLS, CDR2 YYNGEE. CDR3 bases: TGTGCCAGCAGCGTAGGTCCTAGCGGGAGCACAGATACGCAGTATTTT. Translating gives CASSVGPSGSTDTQYF.

J is TRBJ2-1 and V is TRBV2; D may be TRBD1 or TRBD2 (5 bases each). This CDR3 region has 16 residues. Trimming took 6 bases from V and 2 from J, leaving 17 bases between them. Germline CDR1 reads SNHLY; CDR2 reads FYNNEI. The CDR3 region is CASSWEPQGPYNEQFF. CDR3 DNA sequence: TGTGCCAGCAGCTGGGAGCCCCAGGGCCCCTACAATGAGCAGTTCTTC.

This clone was recorded a few times. The V gene is TRBV5-1, the J gene TRBJ2-1; D is ambiguous. Germline V gene data show CDR1 as SGHRS and CDR2 as YFSETQ. The V gene lost 2 bases and the J gene lost 1 base, with 13 bases spanning the gap. CDR3 length: 16 residues. The CDR3 protein is CASSLGLPPSYNEQFF. The CDR3 DNA reads as TGCGCCAGCAGCTTAGGTCTGCCCCCTTCCTACAATGAGCAGTTCTTC. The whole variable domain, remainder taken from reference TRBV5-1 and TRBJ2-1, is KAGVTQTPRYLIKTRGQQVTLSCSPISGHRSVSWYQQTPGQGLQFLFEYFSETQRNKGNFPGRFSGRQFSNSRSEMNVSTLELGDSALYLCASSLGLPPSYNEQFFGPGTRLTVL.

The chain carries TRBV5-1 and TRBJ1-4; D unclear. From germline, CDR1 is SGHRS and CDR2 YFSETQ. The CDR3 totals 14 residues. V lost 4 bases to trimming and J lost 2 bases, with 9 bases between them. Here the CDR3 DNA reads TGCGCCAGCAGCCCCTCAGGCACTAATGAAAAACTGTTTTTT. It translates to CASSPSGTNEKLFF.

This clone was seen once. The chain uses TRBV29-1 and TRBJ1-1; 7 bases map to TRBD1. Trimming removed 7 bases from V and 8 bases from J; junction bases left unmatched: 13. CDR1 is SQVTM, CDR2 ANQGSEA, per germline. The CDR3 is 13 amino acids. The CDR3 here is CSARGRQGREAFF. CDR3 nucleotide sequence: TGCAGCGCCCGAGGTCGACAGGGAAGGGAAGCTTTCTTT.